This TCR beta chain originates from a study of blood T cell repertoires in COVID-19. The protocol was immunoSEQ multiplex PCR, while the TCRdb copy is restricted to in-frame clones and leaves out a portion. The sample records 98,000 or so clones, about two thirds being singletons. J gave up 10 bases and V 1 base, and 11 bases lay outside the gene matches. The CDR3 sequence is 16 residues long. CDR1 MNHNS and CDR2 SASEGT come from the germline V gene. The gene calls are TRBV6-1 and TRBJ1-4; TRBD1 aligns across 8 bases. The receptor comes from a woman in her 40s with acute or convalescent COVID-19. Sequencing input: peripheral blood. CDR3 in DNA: TGTGCCAGCAGTGAAGTAAAAACCGGACAGGGAGCAAAACTGTTTTTT. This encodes CASSEVKTGQGAKLFF.